This T cell receptor beta chain was retrieved from a study of early T cells in non-severe SARS-CoV-2 infection. Study-level information: Unsorted whole-blood RNA was sequenced in bulk, leaving chains unpaired.

The germline V gene has CDR1 SGHAT and CDR2 FQNNGV. The CDR3 extends over 14 amino acids. Germline trimming cut 1 base from V and 6 bases from J; bases unmatched to any gene: 4. Unique molecular identifiers were added to individual cDNA molecules. One entry per CDR3 protein, called by TCRdb with MiXCR from the 5' RACE reads. Seen here are approximately 70,000 distinct CDR3 sequences, around 5% observed once, and the top ten hold approximately 7%. The V and J genes are TRBV11-2 and TRBJ2-3; 7 nucleotides agree with TRBD1. This receptor was identified in an adult who was a healthcare worker with PCR-confirmed SARS-CoV-2 infection or an uninfected control (not recorded which). Source: whole blood, taken at baseline. CDR3 coding DNA: TGTGCCAGCAGCTTAGCAGGGGGTGAGGATACGCAGTATTTT. Translated, it gives CASSLAGGEDTQYF.